This T cell receptor beta chain was recorded in a study of blood T cell repertoires in COVID-19. In the study overall: PBMCs, B-cell-depleted T cells, or T cells provided the cDNA or gDNA that made up the material.

Germline values: CDR1 KGHSH, CDR2 LQKENI. V gave up 3 bases and J gave up 4 bases; unmatched junction bases: 2. The CDR3 extends over 15 amino acids. In the study's own analysis: From reference gene primer amplification, estimates of nucleated cell counts were derived. The method was immunoSEQ multiplex PCR; TCRdb's version includes in-frame clones alone and lacks a portion of them. For V, J and clone size, that table is used; D and trimming come from the DNA. This sample has some 170,000 clones, with 60% to 85% found just once. This sequence originates from a man aged 60-69 years with acute or convalescent COVID-19. The sample comprised peripheral blood. V and J are TRBV18 and TRBJ2-7, with 14 bases identical to TRBD2. The CDR3, as DNA: TGTGCCAGCTCACCGGGACTAGCGGGGGAGTACGAGCAGTACTTC. Residues: CASSPGLAGEYEQYF.